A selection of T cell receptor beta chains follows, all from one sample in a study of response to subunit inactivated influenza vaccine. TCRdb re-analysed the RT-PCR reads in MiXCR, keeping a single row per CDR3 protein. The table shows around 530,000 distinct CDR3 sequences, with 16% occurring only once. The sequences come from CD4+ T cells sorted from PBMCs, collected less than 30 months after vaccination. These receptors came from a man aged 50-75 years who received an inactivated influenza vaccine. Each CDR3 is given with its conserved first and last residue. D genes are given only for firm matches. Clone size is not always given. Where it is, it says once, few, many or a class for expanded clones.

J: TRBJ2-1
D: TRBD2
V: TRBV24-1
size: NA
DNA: TGTGCCACCAGTGACCCCGGGACTAGCGGGAGCCGCTCCTACAATGAGCAGTTCTTC
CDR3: CATSDPGTSGSRSYNEQFF

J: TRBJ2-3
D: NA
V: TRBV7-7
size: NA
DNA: TGTCCTAGCAGCTTTCGGGCGACAGATACGCAGTATTTT
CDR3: CPSSFRATDTQYF

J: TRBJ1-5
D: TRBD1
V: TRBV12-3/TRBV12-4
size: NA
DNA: TGTGCCAGCAGTGAATCGGGACAGCGCAATCAGCCCCAGCATTTT
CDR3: CASSESGQRNQPQHF

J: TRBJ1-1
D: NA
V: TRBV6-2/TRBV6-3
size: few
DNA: TGTGCCAGCAGTTACAGGACAGCATCCACTGAAGCTTTCTTT
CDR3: CASSYRTASTEAFF

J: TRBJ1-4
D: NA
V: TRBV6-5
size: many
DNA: TGTGCCAGCAGTTACTCGCACCATCCAGCTGAAAAACTGTTTTTT
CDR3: CASSYSHHPAEKLFF

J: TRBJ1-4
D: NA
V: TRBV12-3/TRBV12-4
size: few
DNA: TGTGCCAGCAGTATCGGTGGGGTAATAACTACTAATGAAAAACTGTTTTTT
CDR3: CASSIGGVITTNEKLFF

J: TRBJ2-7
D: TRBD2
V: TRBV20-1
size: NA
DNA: TGCAGTGCTAGACCTAGCGGGCCGTCCTACGAGCAGTACTTC
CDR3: CSARPSGPSYEQYF

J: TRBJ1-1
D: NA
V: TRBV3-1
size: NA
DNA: TGTGCCAGCAGCCGACGGAGAAGCGAAGCTTTCTTT
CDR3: CASSRRRSEAFF

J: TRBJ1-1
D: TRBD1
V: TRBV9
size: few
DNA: TGTGCCAGCAGCGTTGACAGGGGGCTTACTGAAGCTTTCTTT
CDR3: CASSVDRGLTEAFF

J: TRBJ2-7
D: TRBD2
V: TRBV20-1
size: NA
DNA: TGCAGTGCTAGCGGGACTAGCGTAGCCGAGCAGTACTTC
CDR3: CSASGTSVAEQYF

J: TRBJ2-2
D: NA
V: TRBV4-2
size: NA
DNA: TGTGCCAGCAGCCAAGATGTAGGGCGAACGGGCCTTGGGACCGGGGAGCTGTTTTTT
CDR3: CASSQDVGRTGLGTGELFF

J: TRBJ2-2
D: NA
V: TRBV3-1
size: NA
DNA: TGTGCCAGCAGCTACGTCACCGGGGAGCTGTTTTTT
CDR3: CASSYVTGELFF

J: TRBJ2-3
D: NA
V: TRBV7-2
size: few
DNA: TGTGCCAGCAGCCCCTATCCACCGGGGACTAGCACAGATACGCAGTATTTT
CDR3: CASSPYPPGTSTDTQYF

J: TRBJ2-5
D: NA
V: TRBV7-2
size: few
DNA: TGTGCCAGCAGCTTTTCAGGCGGGGCGGGACGGGAGACCCAGTACTTC
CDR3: CASSFSGGAGRETQYF

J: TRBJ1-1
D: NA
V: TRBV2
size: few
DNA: TGTGCCAGCCTCCTCGGGGTTATGAACACTGAAGCTTTCTTT
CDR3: CASLLGVMNTEAFF

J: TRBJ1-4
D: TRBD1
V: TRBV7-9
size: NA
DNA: TGTGCCAGCAGCTCATTCAGGGGGCCCTTGAATGAAAAACTGTTTTTT
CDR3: CASSSFRGPLNEKLFF

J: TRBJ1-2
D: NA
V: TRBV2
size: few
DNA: TGTGCCAGCAGTGGATTCGGGACGGTTGGCTACACCTTC
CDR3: CASSGFGTVGYTF

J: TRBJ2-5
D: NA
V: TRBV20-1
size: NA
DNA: TGCAGTGCTTCTGCCGGTAACCAAGAGACCCAGTACTTC
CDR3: CSASAGNQETQYF

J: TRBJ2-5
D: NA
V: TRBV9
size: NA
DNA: TGTGCCAGCAGCGAAGGACAGAACCAAGAGACCCAGTACTTC
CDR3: CASSEGQNQETQYF

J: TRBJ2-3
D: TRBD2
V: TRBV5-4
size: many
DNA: TGTGCCAGCAGCTCTCGACTAGCGGGGAGCACAGATACGCAGTATTTT
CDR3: CASSSRLAGSTDTQYF

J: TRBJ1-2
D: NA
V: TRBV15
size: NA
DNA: TGTGCCACCAGCAGACAGGGTCCGGGTTCAATCTATGGCTACACCTTC
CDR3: CATSRQGPGSIYGYTF

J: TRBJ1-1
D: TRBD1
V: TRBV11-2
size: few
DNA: TGTGCCAGCAGCGACAGGGCCGGGGGGAACACTGAAGCTTTCTTT
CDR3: CASSDRAGGNTEAFF

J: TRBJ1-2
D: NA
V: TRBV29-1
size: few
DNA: TGCAGCGTTACCGACGCGGCTTATGGCTACACCTTC
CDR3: CSVTDAAYGYTF

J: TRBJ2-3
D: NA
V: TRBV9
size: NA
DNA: TGTGCCAGCAGCGTAGGCCCTACCCTAACCACAGATACGCAGTATTTT
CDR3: CASSVGPTLTTDTQYF

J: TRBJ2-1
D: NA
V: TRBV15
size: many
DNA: TGTGCCACCAGGCTAGGATCCTCCTACAATGAGCAGTTCTTC
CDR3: CATRLGSSYNEQFF